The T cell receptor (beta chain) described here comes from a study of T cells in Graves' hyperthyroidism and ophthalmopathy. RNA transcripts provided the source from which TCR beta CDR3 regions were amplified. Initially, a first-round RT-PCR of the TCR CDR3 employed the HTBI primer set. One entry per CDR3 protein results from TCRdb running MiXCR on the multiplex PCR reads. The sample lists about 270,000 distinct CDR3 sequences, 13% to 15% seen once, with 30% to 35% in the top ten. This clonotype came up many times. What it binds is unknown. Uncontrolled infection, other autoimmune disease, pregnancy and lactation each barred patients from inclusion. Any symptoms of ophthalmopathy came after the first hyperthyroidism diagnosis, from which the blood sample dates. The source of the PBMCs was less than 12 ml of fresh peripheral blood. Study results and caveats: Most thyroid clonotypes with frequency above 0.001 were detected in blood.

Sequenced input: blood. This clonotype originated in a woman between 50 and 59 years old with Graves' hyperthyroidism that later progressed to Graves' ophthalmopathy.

DNA of the CDR3: TGTGCCAGCAGTTTTAGGACAGGGAAGCAGCCCCAGCATTTT. Translated: CASSFRTGKQPQHF. The rearrangement uses TRBV28 and TRBJ1-5; 8 nucleotides match TRBD1. Trimming at V came to 3 bases and at J to 7 bases, leaving 5 bases not matched to a gene. The CDR3 has 14 amino acids. Germline CDR1 and CDR2: MDHEN and SYDVKM.